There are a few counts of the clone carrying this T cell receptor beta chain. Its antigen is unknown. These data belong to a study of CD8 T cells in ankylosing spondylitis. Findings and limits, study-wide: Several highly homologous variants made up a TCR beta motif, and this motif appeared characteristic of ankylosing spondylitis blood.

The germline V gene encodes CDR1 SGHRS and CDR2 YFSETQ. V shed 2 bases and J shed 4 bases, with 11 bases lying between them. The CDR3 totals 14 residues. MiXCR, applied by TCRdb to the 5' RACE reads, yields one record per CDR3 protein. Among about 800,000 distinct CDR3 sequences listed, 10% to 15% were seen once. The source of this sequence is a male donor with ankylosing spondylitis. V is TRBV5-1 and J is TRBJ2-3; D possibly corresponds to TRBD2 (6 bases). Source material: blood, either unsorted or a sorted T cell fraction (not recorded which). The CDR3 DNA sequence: TGCGCCAGCAGCTTTCCGGGAGACGCAGATACGCAGTATTTT. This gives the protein CASSFPGDADTQYF.